The 3 T cell receptor beta chains reported below all come from one sample, sequenced in a study of blood T cell repertoires in COVID-19. The data were produced by immunoSEQ multiplex PCR, yet TCRdb's version contains in-frame clones alone and is incomplete. The sample lists roughly 100,000 clones, approximately 90% occurring once. Specimen: peripheral blood. Source of these receptors: a woman of 80 years or more in a cohort sampled during active COVID-19.

This clone was detected only once. For the CDR3, the DNA is TGTGCCAGTAGCTACGCCGGGACTAGCGGTTACAATGAGCAGTTCTTC. This encodes CASSYAGTSGYNEQFF. The chain recombines TRBV19 with TRBJ2-1, with TRBD2 matching over 11 bases. V trimming: 6 bases; J trimming: 4 bases; junction bases outside the gene matches: 8. Germline CDR1 and CDR2: LNHDA and SQIVND (reference sequence). This CDR3 contains 16 residues.

J is TRBJ1-4 and V is TRBV12-3 or TRBV12-4; D unclear. Trimming stripped 6 bases from V and 8 bases from J, with 13 bases between. This CDR3 is 13 amino acids long. The CDR3 spells CASRRSPVEKLFF. CDR3 nucleotides: TGTGCCAGCAGGCGTTCTCCGGTCGAAAAACTGTTTTTT.

CDR3 DNA: TGTGCCAGCATACTCAGGGAAGGATCCTACAATGAGCAGTTCTTC. Translating it yields CASILREGSYNEQFF. The chain recombines TRBV7-8 with TRBJ2-1; possibly TRBD1 for D (5 bases). This CDR3 contains 15 residues. V gave up 7 bases and J gave up 1 base, with 14 bases separating them. Germline CDR1 and CDR2: SGHVS and FQNEAQ.